This TCR beta chain originates from a study of T cell repertoires in cytomegalovirus infection. Study observations and caveats: HLA-C-restricted CMV clonotypes gave the most frequent clonotype in two of eight donors.

As regards this clonotype: Its antigen is still unknown.

TCRdb reprocessed the reads with MiXCR, giving one entry per CDR3 protein. The sample yields some 800,000 distinct CDR3 sequences, less than 35% seen once. This clonotype was obtained from a human donor in good health (CMV status not recorded). Some clones in this sample may be carry-over from other donors' samples. The sequencing here drew on cultured CD8+ T cells from PBMCs, taken from culture after CMV antigen stimulation.

CDR3 sequence reads: CSAPGQGESSTYNEQFF. The CDR3 DNA reads TGCAGTGCCCCGGGACAGGGGGAATCATCAACCTACAATGAGCAGTTCTTC. The V and J genes are TRBV20-1 and TRBJ2-1; 11 bases align to TRBD1. Germline trimming cut 6 bases from V and 2 bases from J; bases unmatched to any gene: 12. Germline CDR1 is DFQATT and CDR2 is SNEGSKA (reference sequence). The CDR3 contains 17 residues.